One sample yielded the 5 T cell receptor beta chains listed below, sequenced in a study of early T cells in non-severe SARS-CoV-2 infection. TCRdb passed the 5' RACE reads through MiXCR, listing each CDR3 protein once. This table has 20,000 to 25,000 distinct CDR3 sequences, around 4.3% appearing once. Material: whole blood. The receptors here all came from an adult who was a healthcare worker with PCR-confirmed SARS-CoV-2 infection or an uninfected control (not recorded which).

This clonotype came up many times. V usage is TRBV28 and J usage is TRBJ2-1; D not certain. Between the trimmed V and J ends, which lost 5 bases and 12 bases, there was a span of 20 bases. The germline gives CDR1 MDHEN, CDR2 SYDVKM. The CDR3 is 14 residues long. The CDR3 spells CASSALPRRMVQFF. For the CDR3, the DNA is TGTGCCAGCAGTGCTCTTCCGCGCCGAATGGTGCAGTTCTTC.

The V and J genes are TRBV28 and TRBJ2-3, with D possibly being TRBD1 (5 bases). V gave up 6 bases and J gave up 0 bases, with 10 bases separating them. The CDR3 has 14 residues. Germline CDR1 is MDHEN and CDR2 is SYDVKM. CDR3 nucleotide sequence: TGTGCCAGCAGACGACAGACTAGCACAGATACGCAGTATTTT. Its protein is CASRRQTSTDTQYF.

This clonotype came up many times. The chain combines TRBV29-1 with TRBJ2-7; TRBD1 matches 7 bases. The J segment lost 6 bases and the V segment lost 6 bases, leaving 5 bases of the junction unmatched. Per the germline V gene, CDR1 is SQVTM and CDR2 is ANQGSEA. The CDR3 contains 11 residues. CDR3 nucleotides: TGCAGCGTGTATACAGGGGTCGAGCAGTACTTC. This translates into CSVYTGVEQYF.

At least ten counts were recorded for this clonotype. The genes are TRBV29-1 and TRBJ2-5; 13 bases line up with TRBD2. This CDR3 has 16 residues. Germline values: CDR1 SQVTM, CDR2 ANQGSEA. V shed 7 bases and J 4 bases; nucleotides not matched to a gene: 12. The chain's CDR3 is CSADSPGTSGTETQYF. CDR3 nucleotides: TGCAGCGCCGATAGCCCCGGGACTAGCGGGACAGAGACCCAGTACTTC.

This clonotype has at least ten counts. This sequence joins TRBV7-9 and TRBJ2-2; either TRBD1 or TRBD2 may supply D (5 bases each). Germline V gives CDR1 SEHNR, CDR2 FQNEAQ (reference sequence). There are 13 residues in the CDR3. With 4 bases removed from V and 4 bases from J, the gap between germline ends came to 7 bases. The CDR3 DNA sequence: TGTGCCAGCAGCTCGGGACCCACCGGGGAGCTGTTTTTT. The encoded protein is CASSSGPTGELFF. The full variable domain, its missing parts supplied by reference TRBV7-9 and TRBJ2-2, is DTGVSQNPRHKITKRGQNVTFRCDPISEHNRLYWYRQTLGQGPEFLTYFQNEAQLEKSRLLSDRFSAERPKGSFSTLEIQRTEQGDSAMYLCASSSGPTGELFFGEGSRLTVL.